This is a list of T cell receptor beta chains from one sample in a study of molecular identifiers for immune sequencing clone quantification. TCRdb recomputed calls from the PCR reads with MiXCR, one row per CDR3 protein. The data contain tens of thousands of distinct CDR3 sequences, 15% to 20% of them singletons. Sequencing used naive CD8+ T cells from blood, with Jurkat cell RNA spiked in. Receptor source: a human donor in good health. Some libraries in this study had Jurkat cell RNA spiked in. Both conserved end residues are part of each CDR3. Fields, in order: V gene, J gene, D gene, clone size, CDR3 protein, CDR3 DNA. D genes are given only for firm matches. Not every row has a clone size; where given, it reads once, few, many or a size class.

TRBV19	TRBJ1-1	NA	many	CASSIGPIIGTEAFF	TGTGCCAGTAGTATAGGACCTATCATCGGGACTGAAGCTTTCTTT
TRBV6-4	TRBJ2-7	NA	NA	CASSGGRGHEQYF	TGTGCCAGCAGTGGAGGAAGAGGGCACGAGCAGTACTTC
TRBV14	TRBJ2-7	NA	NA	CASSFLGSYEQYF	TGTGCCAGCAGCTTCCTGGGGTCCTACGAGCAGTACTTC
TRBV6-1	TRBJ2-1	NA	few	CASSGHFIRDFPYNEQFF	TGTGCCAGCAGTGGGCACTTTATCAGGGACTTCCCCTACAATGAGCAGTTCTTC
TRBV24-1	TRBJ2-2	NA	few	CATKPEGTGELFF	TGTGCCACCAAACCGGAGGGCACCGGGGAGCTGTTTTTT
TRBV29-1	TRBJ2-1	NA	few	CSVGERGEYNEQFF	TGCAGCGTGGGTGAGAGGGGCGAATACAATGAGCAGTTCTTC
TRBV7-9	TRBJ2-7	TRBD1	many	CASSPRDRVWAEQYF	TGTGCCAGCAGCCCCCGGGACAGAGTATGGGCCGAGCAGTACTTC
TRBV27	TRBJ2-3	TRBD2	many	CASSVTLAGGTDTQYF	TGTGCCAGCAGTGTGACACTAGCGGGAGGCACAGATACGCAGTATTTT
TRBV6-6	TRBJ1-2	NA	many	CASSSGEKTGGYTF	TGTGCCAGCAGTTCGGGGGAAAAAACGGGTGGCTACACCTTC
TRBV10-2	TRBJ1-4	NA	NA	CASISAGQLFF	TGCGCCAGCATTAGTGCAGGGCAACTGTTTTTT
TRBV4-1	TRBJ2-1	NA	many	CASSQEPSTNEQFF	TGCGCCAGCAGCCAAGAGCCCAGTACCAATGAGCAGTTCTTC
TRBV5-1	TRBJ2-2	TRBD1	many	CASSSKLTGGNTGELFF	TGCGCCAGCAGCTCTAAACTAACAGGGGGGAACACCGGGGAGCTGTTTTTT
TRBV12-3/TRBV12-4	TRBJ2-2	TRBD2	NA	CASRLGPREVNTGELFF	TGTGCCAGCAGGTTAGGGCCCCGGGAGGTGAACACCGGGGAGCTGTTTTTT
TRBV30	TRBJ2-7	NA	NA	CAWSPGVPYEQYF	TGTGCCTGGAGTCCCGGGGTGCCCTACGAGCAGTACTTC
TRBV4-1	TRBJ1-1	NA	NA	CASGPYPHRRGNTEAFF	TGCGCCAGCGGCCCCTACCCCCACAGACGGGGCAACACTGAAGCTTTCTTT
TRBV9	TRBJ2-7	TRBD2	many	CASSNSGRREQYF	TGTGCCAGCAGCAATAGCGGGAGACGAGAGCAGTACTTC
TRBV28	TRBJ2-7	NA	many	CASSSEDFRDEQYF	TGTGCCAGCAGTTCCGAAGATTTTAGGGACGAGCAGTACTTC
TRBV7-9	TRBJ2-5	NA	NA	CASSLVVRGMWETQYF	TGTGCCAGCAGCTTAGTAGTACGGGGGATGTGGGAGACCCAGTACTTC
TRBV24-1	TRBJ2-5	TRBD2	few	CATSDYLAGGETQYF	TGTGCCACCAGTGATTACTTAGCGGGAGGAGAGACCCAGTACTTC
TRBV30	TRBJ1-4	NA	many	CAWSVDEKLFF	TGTGCCTGGAGTGTAGATGAAAAACTGTTTTTT
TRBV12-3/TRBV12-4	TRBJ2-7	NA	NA	CASRIPHNAYEQYF	TGTGCCAGCAGGATACCTCACAATGCCTACGAGCAGTACTTC
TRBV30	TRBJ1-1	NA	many	CAWRMRLEAFF	TGTGCCTGGCGTATGAGACTTGAAGCTTTCTTT
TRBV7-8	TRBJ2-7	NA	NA	CASSPREMGTGEQYF	TGTGCCAGCAGCCCAAGGGAAATGGGCACGGGGGAGCAGTACTTC
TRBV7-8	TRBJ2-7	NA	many	CASSLDGAASYEQYF	TGTGCCAGCAGCTTAGATGGGGCCGCCTCCTACGAGCAGTACTTC
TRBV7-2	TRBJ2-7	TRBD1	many	CASSLVGTGGYEQYF	TGTGCCAGCAGCTTAGTTGGGACAGGCGGATACGAGCAGTACTTC
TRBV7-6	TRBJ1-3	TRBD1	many	CASSPLGTGGFGNTIYF	TGTGCCAGCAGCCCTCTCGGGACAGGGGGTTTTGGAAACACCATATATTTT